These T cell receptor beta chains were read from a single sample in a study of cytomegalovirus exposure and HLA in healthy donors. Repertoires were generated with immunoSEQ multiplex PCR, while TCRdb's copy carries only in-frame clones and drops some. This sample has tens of thousands of clones, with 45% to 55% found just once. Source material: PBMCs. Receptor source: a woman aged 40 to 49 in good health and CMV-seropositive. Each CDR3 is given with its conserved first and last residue. The D gene is left open where the match is weak. Rows may omit the clone size; those that give it use once, few, many or a size class.

TGTGCCAGCAGTGACGCCACAGGGGGCAGCACCGGGGAGCTGTTTTTT	CASSDATGGSTGELFF	TRBV6-4	TRBJ2-2	few	TRBD1
TGTGCCAGCTCGACAGGGGCGGGAAACACCATATATTTT	CASSTGAGNTIYF	TRBV6-1	TRBJ1-3	NA	TRBD1
TGTGCCAGCAGCATAGGGGGCTGGGATGAGCAGTTCTTC	CASSIGGWDEQFF	TRBV7-9	TRBJ2-1	few	TRBD1
TGTGCCAGCCGGAGTCGGTCAGGGGAAAAACTGTTTTTT	CASRSRSGEKLFF	TRBV7-9	TRBJ1-4	few	NA
TGTGCCAGCAGCGCGAGGACTAGCGGGGAGCAGTACTTC	CASSARTSGEQYF	TRBV7-3	TRBJ2-7	NA	TRBD2
TGTGCCAGCAGCTTAACTTCCTATGACACGTATGGCTACACCTTC	CASSLTSYDTYGYTF	TRBV7-2	TRBJ1-2	few	NA
TGTGCCAGCAGTTTAATAGGGACATTGAACACTGAAGCTTTCTTT	CASSLIGTLNTEAFF	TRBV28	TRBJ1-1	NA	NA
TGTGCCAGCAGATACAGGGGCGCCTATGGCTACACCTTC	CASRYRGAYGYTF	TRBV28	TRBJ1-2	few	TRBD1
TGTGCTAGCAGTGCGGCCACAGGGTCTGGAAACACCATATATTTT	CASSAATGSGNTIYF	TRBV6-6	TRBJ1-3	NA	NA
TGTGCCAGCAGAGTAGCGGATCAAGAGACCCAGTACTTC	CASRVADQETQYF	TRBV28	TRBJ2-5	NA	NA
TGTGCCAGCAGCGTAGCAGGGGGCCCCGGGGAGCTGTTTTTT	CASSVAGGPGELFF	TRBV9	TRBJ2-2	few	TRBD1
TGTGCCAGCAGTGAAAGTCAGGGGTACACCGGGGAGCTGTTTTTT	CASSESQGYTGELFF	TRBV6-1	TRBJ2-2	large	NA
TGTGCCTGGGGGGCTAGTGGAAACGGGGAGCTGTTTTTT	CAWGASGNGELFF	TRBV30	TRBJ2-2	once	NA
TGTGCCAGCAGTTACACTACAGGGACTGGCTACACCTTC	CASSYTTGTGYTF	TRBV6-5	TRBJ1-2	few	NA
TGTGCCAGCAGCTTAACCGGGACTAGCGGGGCTCTCGGGACGTCCTACAATGAGCAGTTCTTC	CASSLTGTSGALGTSYNEQFF	TRBV7-3	TRBJ2-1	NA	TRBD2
TGTGCCAGCAGCGAACGGGAGGGACAGGGGGTGGACAATGAGCAGTTCTTC	CASSEREGQGVDNEQFF	TRBV21-1	TRBJ2-1	NA	NA
TGTGCCAGCAGCTTAGCGCAGGCCAATCAGCCCCAGCATTTT	CASSLAQANQPQHF	TRBV7-9	TRBJ1-5	many	NA
TGTGCCAGCAGAAACAGCAATGAAAAACTGTTTTTT	CASRNSNEKLFF	TRBV6-6	TRBJ1-4	NA	NA
TGCGCCAGCAGCTTGGGCAGGGGGCGAGACAATGAGCAGTTCTTC	CASSLGRGRDNEQFF	TRBV5-1	TRBJ2-1	NA	TRBD1
TGTGCCAGCAGCCAAACGACTAGCGGGGGAACTGAATACGAGCAGTACTTC	CASSQTTSGGTEYEQYF	TRBV4-2	TRBJ2-7	NA	TRBD2